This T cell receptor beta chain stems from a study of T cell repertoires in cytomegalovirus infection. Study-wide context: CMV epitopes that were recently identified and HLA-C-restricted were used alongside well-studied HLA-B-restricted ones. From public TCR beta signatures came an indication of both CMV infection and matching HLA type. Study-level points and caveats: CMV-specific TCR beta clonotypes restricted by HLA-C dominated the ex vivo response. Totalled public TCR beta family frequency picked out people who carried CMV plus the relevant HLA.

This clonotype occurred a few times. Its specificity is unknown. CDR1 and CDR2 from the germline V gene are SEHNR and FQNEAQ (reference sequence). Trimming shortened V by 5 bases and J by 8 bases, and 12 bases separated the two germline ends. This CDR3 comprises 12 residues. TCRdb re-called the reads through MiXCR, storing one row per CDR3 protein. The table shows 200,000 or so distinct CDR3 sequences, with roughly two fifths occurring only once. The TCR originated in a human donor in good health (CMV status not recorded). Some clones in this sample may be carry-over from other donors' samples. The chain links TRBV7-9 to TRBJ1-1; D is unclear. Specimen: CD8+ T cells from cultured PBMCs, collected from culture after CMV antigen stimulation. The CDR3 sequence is CASSDMPGEAFF. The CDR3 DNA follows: TGTGCCAGCAGCGACATGCCCGGGGAAGCTTTCTTT.